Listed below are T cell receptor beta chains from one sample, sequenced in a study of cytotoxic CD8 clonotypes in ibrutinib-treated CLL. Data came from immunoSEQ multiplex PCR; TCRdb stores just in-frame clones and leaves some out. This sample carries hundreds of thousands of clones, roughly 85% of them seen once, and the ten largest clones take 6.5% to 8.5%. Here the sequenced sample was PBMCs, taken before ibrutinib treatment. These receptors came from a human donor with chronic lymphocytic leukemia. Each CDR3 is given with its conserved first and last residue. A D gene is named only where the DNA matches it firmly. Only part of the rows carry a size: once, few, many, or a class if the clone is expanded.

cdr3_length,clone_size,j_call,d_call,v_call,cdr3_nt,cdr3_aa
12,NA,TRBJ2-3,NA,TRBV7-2,TGTGCCAGCAGCTTAATGCGAGATACGCAGTATTTT,CASSLMRDTQYF
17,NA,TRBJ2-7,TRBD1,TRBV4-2,TGTGCCAGCAGCCCGGGACAGGGGGCTCACACGCCCTACGAGCAGTACTTC,CASSPGQGAHTPYEQYF
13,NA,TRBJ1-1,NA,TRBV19,TGTGCCAGTAGTCCATTAAAGAACACTGAAGCTTTCTTT,CASSPLKNTEAFF
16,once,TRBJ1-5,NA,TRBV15,TGTGCCACCAGCAGAGATCTTGGGACCTCCGTGGAGCCCCAGCATTTT,CATSRDLGTSVEPQHF
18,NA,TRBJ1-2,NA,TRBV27,TGTGCCAGCAGTTTAGGATGGGGGGGACAAGAAGCTAACTATGGCTACACCTTC,CASSLGWGGQEANYGYTF
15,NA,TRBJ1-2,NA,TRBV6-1,TGTGCCAGCAGTGAAGCGCTTCGGGACGCGTATGGCTACACCTTC,CASSEALRDAYGYTF
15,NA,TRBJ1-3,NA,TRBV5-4,TGTGCCAGCAGCACAGGACAGTCCTCTGGAAACACCATATATTTT,CASSTGQSSGNTIYF
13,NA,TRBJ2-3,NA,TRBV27,TGTGCCAGCCGTAGCCTAGCTGGCGATACGCAGTATTTT,CASRSLAGDTQYF
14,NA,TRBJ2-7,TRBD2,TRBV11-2,TGTGCCAGCAGCCCCCGGGACTACCACTACGAGCAGTACTTC,CASSPRDYHYEQYF
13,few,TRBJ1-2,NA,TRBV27,TGTGCCAGCAGTTCAGGGGAGAACTATGGCTACACCTTC,CASSSGENYGYTF
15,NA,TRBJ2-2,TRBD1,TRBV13,TGTGCCAGCAGCCCCGGGACAGGACTTCTGGGGGAGCTGTTTTTT,CASSPGTGLLGELFF
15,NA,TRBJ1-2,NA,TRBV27,TGTGCCAGCAGTCCGGATCGGGGGGCCATCGGAGGCTACACCTTC,CASSPDRGAIGGYTF
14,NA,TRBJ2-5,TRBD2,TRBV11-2,TGTGCCAGCAGACCAAAACTAGCGAGTGGAACCCAGTACTTC,CASRPKLASGTQYF
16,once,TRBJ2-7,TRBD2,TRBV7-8,TGTGCCAGCAGCTTAGATGGAGCGGGAGTCTTCTACGAGCAGTACTTC,CASSLDGAGVFYEQYF
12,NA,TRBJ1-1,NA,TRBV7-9,TGTGCCAGCAGCCTCATGAACACTGAAGCTTTCTTT,CASSLMNTEAFF
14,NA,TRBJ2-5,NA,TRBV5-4,TGTGCCAGCAGCGTGGACAGCGTCCAAGAGACCCAGTACTTC,CASSVDSVQETQYF
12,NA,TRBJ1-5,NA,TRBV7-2,TGTGCCAGCAGCTTTGGTAATCAGCCCCAGCATTTT,CASSFGNQPQHF
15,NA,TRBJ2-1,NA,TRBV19,TGTGCCAGTAGTATAGGGAGGGGGGGAGGCAATGAGCAGTTCTTC,CASSIGRGGGNEQFF
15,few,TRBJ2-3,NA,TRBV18,TGTGCCAGCTCCCCGAGTAGTTCCCCCGCAGATACGCAGTATTTT,CASSPSSSPADTQYF
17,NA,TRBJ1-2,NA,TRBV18,TGTGCCAGCTCACCACGTCCCGGGGCCGAAGCTAACTATGGCTACACCTTC,CASSPRPGAEANYGYTF
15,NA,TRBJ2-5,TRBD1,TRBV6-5,TGTGCCAGCAGTGCGCAACAGGGGCGTGGGGGGACCCAGTACTTC,CASSAQQGRGGTQYF
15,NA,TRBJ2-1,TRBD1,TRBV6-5,TGTGCCAGCGGTCTGGGGACAGTGGCATACAATGAGCAGTTCTTC,CASGLGTVAYNEQFF
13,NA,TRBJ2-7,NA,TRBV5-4,TGTGCCAGCGGGACTTGGGGGTCCTACGAGCAGTACTTC,CASGTWGSYEQYF
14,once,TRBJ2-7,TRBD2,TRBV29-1,TGCAGCGTCGAGCTCGGGACTAGCGGGACCGAGCAGTACTTC,CSVELGTSGTEQYF
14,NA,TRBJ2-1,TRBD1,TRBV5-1,TGCGCCAGCAGCTTTAGGGGGCCCTACAATGAGCAGTTCTTC,CASSFRGPYNEQFF
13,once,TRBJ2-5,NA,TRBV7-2,TGTGCCAGCAGCTTAAACCGATTAGAGACCCAGTACTTC,CASSLNRLETQYF
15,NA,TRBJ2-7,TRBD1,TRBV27,TGTGCCAGCAGTCCAGGGACAGGGCGCGTCTACGAGCAGTACTTC,CASSPGTGRVYEQYF
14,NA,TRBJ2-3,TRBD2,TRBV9,TGTGCCAGCAGCGTTAGCGGGAGCACAGATACGCAGTATTTT,CASSVSGSTDTQYF
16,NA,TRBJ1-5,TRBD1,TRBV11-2,TGTGCCAGCAGCTTAGACCCGGGACAGGGGGATCAGCCCCAGCATTTT,CASSLDPGQGDQPQHF
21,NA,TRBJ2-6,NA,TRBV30,TGTGCCTGGAGTGTACGAGTCCCGGAACAGGGGACTCACTCTGGGGCCAACGTCCTGACTTTC,CAWSVRVPEQGTHSGANVLTF
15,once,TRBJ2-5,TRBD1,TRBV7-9,TGTGCCAGCAGCCAGACAGGGGTAAAAGGCGAGACCCAGTACTTC,CASSQTGVKGETQYF
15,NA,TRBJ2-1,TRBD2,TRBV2,TGTGCCAGCAGTTTACTAGCGAGCTCCTACAATGAGCAGTTCTTC,CASSLLASSYNEQFF
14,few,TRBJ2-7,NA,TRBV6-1,TGTGCCAGCAGGGATACCTTACGGACCTACGAGCAGTACTTC,CASRDTLRTYEQYF
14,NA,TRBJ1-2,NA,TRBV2,TGTGCCAGCAGTGAAGCAGTCCGGACTCATGGCTACACCTTC,CASSEAVRTHGYTF
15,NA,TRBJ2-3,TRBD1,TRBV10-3,TGTGCCATCAGGGGGACAGGGGGAAGCACAGATACGCAGTATTTT,CAIRGTGGSTDTQYF
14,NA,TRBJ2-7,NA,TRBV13,TGTGCCAGCAACCTAGGGGGAGCGGTAACCGAGCAGTACTTC,CASNLGGAVTEQYF
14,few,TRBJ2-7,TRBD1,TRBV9,TGTGCCAGCAGCGTAGCCTCACAGGGGAACGAGCAGTACTTC,CASSVASQGNEQYF